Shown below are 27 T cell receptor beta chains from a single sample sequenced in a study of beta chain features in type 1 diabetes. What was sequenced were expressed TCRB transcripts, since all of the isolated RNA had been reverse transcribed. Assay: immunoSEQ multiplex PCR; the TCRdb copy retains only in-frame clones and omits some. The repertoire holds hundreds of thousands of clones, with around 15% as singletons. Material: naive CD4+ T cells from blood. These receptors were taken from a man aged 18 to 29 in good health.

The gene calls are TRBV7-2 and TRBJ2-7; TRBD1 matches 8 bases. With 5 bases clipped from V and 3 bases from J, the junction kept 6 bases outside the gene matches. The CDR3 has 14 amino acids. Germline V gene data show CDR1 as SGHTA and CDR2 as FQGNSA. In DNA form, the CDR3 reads TGTGCCAGCAGCCGACCAGGGGGCAGCTACGAGCAGTACTTC. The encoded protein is CASSRPGGSYEQYF.

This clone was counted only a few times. The CDR3 loop is CASSQERLAVETQYF. The CDR3 DNA is TGTGCCAGCAGCCAAGAGAGGCTAGCGGTGGAGACCCAGTACTTC. The chain combines TRBV4-2 with TRBJ2-5, with TRBD2 identical over 7 bases. CDR3 length: 15 amino acids. With V trimmed by 0 bases and J by 5 bases, 6 bases remained unmatched. Looked up from germline, CDR1 is LGHNA and CDR2 is YNFKEQ.

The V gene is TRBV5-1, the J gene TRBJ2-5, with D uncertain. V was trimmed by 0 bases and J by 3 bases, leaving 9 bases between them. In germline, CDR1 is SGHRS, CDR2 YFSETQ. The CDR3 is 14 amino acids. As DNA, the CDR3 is TGCGCCAGCAGCTTGGAATGGACGGAAGAGACCCAGTACTTC. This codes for CASSLEWTEETQYF.

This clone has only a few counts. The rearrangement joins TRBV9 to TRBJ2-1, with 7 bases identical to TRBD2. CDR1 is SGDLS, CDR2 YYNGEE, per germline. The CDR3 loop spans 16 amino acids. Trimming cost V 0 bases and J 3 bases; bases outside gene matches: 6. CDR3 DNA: TGTGCCAGCAGCGTAGACGGGGGGACTAACTACAATGAGCAGTTCTTC. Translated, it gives CASSVDGGTNYNEQFF.

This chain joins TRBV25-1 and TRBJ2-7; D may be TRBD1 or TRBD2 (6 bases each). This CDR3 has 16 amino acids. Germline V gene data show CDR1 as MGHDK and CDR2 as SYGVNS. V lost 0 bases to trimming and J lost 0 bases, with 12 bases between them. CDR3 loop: CASSEYFGGPSYEQYF. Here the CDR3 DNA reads TGTGCCAGCAGTGAATATTTCGGGGGCCCCTCCTACGAGCAGTACTTC.

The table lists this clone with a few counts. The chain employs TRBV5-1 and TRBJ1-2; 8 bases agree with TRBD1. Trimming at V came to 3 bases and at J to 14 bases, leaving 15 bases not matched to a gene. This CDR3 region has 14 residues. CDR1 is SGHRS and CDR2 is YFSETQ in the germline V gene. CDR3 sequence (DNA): TGCGCCAGCAGCTCTGATGGACAGGGTTATTCGTGGACCTTC. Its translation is CASSSDGQGYSWTF.

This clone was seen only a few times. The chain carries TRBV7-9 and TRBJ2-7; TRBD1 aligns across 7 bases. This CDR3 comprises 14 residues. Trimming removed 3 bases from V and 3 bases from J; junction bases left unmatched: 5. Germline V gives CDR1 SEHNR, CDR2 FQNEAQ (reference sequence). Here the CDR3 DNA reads TGTGCCAGCAGCTTCTCGGACAGGAACTACGAGCAGTACTTC. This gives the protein CASSFSDRNYEQYF.

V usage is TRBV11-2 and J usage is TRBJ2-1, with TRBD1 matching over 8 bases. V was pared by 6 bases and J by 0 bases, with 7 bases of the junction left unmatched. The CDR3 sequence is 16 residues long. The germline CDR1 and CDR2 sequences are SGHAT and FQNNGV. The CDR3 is CASRLVRGLSYNEQFF. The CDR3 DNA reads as TGTGCCAGCAGGCTTGTCAGGGGGCTCTCCTACAATGAGCAGTTCTTC.

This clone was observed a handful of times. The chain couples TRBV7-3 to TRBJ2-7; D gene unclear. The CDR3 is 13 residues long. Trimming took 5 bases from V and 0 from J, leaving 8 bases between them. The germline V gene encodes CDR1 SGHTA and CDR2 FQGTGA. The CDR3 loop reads CASSPTNSYEQYF. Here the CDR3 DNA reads TGTGCCAGCAGCCCGACGAACTCCTACGAGCAGTACTTC.

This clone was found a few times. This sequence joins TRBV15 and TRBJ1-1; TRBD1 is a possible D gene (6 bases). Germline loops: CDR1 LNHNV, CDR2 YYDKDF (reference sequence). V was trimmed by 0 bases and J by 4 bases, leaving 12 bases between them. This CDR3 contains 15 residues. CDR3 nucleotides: TGTGCCACCAGCAGAGATCAGGGGAAAGGCACTGAAGCTTTCTTT. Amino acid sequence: CATSRDQGKGTEAFF.

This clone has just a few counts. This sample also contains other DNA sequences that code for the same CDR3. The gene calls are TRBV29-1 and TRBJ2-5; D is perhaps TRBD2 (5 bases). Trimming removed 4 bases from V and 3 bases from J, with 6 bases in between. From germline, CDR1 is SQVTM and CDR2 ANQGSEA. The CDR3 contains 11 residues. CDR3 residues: CSVAGKETQYF. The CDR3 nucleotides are TGCAGCGTTGCGGGGAAAGAGACCCAGTACTTC.

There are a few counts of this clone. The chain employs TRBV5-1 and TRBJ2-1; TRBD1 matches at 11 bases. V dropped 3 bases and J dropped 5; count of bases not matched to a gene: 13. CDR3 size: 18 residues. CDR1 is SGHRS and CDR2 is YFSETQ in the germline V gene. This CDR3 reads CASSSLPRTGGDDNEQFF. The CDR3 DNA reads TGCGCCAGCAGCTCCCTCCCCCGGACAGGGGGCGACGACAATGAGCAGTTCTTC.

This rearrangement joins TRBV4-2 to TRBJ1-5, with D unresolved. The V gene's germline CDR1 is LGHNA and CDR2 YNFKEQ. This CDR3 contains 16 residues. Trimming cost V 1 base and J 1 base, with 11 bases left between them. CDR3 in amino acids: CASSQARHSSNQPQHF. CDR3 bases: TGTGCCAGCAGCCAAGCTCGGCACTCAAGCAATCAGCCCCAGCATTTT.

The CDR3 nucleotides read TGTGCCAGCAGCTCAGACAGGGTCGGTGGCTACACCTTC. This translates into CASSSDRVGGYTF. The J gene is TRBJ1-2, the V gene TRBV7-2, with 7 bases identical to TRBD1. The CDR3 sequence is 13 residues long. V lost 4 bases to trimming and J lost 7 bases; unmatched junction nucleotides: 6. Per germline, CDR1 SGHTA and CDR2 FQGNSA.

As DNA, the CDR3 is TGTGCCAGCAGTTTCAGGGGGCGAGGCCCCTCGCAGGAGACCCAGTACTTC. It codes for CASSFRGRGPSQETQYF. The chain links TRBV27 to TRBJ2-5; 8 bases are a match to TRBD1. After removal of 3 bases from V and 5 bases from J, the junction contained 14 bases not matched to a gene. CDR3 size: 17 residues. The germline CDR1 and CDR2 sequences are MNHEY and SMNVEV (reference sequence).

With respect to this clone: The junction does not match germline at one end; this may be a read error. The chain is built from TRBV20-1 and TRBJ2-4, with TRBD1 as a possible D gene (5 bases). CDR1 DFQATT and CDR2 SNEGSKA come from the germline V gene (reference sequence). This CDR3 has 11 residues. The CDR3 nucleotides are TGCAGTGCTAGACGATATTATGGGGCTGATTTT. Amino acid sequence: CSARRYYGADF.

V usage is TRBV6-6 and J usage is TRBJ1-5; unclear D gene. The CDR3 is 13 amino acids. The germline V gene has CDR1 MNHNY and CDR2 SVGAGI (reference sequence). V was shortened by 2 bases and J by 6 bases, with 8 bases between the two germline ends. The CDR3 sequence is CASSYGFAQPQHF. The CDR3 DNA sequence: TGTGCCAGCAGTTACGGGTTCGCTCAGCCCCAGCATTTT.

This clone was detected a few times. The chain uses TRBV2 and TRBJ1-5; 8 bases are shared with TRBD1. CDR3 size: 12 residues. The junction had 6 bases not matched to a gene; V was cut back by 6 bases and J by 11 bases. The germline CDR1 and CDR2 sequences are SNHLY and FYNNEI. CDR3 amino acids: CASRLDRESQHF. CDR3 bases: TGTGCCAGCAGACTGGACAGGGAGTCCCAGCATTTT.

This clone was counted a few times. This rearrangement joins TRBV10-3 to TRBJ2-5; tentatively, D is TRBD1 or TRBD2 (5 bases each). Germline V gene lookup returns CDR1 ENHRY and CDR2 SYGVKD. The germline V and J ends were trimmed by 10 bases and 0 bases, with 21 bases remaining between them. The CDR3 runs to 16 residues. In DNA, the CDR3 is TGTGCCACCAGAGGGGTTCAGTCGTCCTACCAAGAGACCCAGTACTTC. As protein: CATRGVQSSYQETQYF.

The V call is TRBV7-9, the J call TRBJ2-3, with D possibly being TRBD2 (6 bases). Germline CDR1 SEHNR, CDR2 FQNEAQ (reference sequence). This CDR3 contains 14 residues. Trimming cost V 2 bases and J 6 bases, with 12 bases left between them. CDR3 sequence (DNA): TGTGCCAGCAGCTTAAGACTAGTGAGGGATACGCAGTATTTT. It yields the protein CASSLRLVRDTQYF.

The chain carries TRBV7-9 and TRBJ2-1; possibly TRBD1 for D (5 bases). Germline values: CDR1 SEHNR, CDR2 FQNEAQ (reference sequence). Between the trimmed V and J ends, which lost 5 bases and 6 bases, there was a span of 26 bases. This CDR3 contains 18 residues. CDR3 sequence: CASSRGKKTVAAANEQFF. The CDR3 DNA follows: TGTGCCAGCAGCCGAGGCAAAAAGACAGTCGCTGCGGCCAATGAGCAGTTCTTC.

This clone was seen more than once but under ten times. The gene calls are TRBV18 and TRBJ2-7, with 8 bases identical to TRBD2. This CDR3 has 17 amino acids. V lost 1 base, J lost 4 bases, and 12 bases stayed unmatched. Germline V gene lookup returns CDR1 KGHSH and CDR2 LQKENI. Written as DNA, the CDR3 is TGTGCCAGCTCACCACTTGCGGGGGGAACAGCAGTGTACGAGCAGTACTTC. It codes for CASSPLAGGTAVYEQYF.

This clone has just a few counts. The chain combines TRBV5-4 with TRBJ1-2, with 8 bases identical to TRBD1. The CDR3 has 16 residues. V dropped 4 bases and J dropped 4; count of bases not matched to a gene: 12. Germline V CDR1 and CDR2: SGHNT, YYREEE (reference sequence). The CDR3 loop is CASSDRRQGTFYGYTF. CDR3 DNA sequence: TGTGCCAGCAGCGATAGAAGACAGGGGACTTTCTATGGCTACACCTTC.

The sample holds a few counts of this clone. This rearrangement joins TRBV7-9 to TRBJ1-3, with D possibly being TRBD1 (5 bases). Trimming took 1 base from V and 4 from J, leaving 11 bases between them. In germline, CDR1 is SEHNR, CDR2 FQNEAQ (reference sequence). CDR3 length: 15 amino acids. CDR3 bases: TGTGCCAGCAGCTTAGGCGGGCAGGGAGGAAACACCATATATTTT. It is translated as CASSLGGQGGNTIYF.

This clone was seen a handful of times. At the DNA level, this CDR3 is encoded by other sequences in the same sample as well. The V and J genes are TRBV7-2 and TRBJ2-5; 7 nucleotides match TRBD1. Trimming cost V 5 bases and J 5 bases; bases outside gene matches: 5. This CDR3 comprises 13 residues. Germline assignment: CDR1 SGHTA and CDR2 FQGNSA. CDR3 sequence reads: CASSQGQRETQYF. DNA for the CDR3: TGTGCCAGCAGCCAGGGACAGCGGGAGACCCAGTACTTC.

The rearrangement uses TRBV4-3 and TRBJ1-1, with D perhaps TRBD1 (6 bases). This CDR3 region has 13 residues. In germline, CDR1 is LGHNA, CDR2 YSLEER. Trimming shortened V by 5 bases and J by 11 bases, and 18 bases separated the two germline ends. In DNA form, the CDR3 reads TGCGCCAGCAGCTCCCGGGACAAACGCCATGCTTTCTTT. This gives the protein CASSSRDKRHAFF.

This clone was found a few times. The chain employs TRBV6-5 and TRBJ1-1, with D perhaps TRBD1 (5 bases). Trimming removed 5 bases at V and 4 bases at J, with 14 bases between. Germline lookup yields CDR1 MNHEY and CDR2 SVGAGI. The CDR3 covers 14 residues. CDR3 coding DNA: TGTGCCAGCAGTAAAAGGGGAGGCGGCACTGAAGCTTTCTTT. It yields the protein CASSKRGGGTEAFF.